The present TCR beta chain was sequenced within a study of cytomegalovirus exposure and HLA in healthy donors. Points from the study as a whole: Among TCR beta chains of equal frequency, HLA-associated ones were more clonally expanded in a later analysis. Specific recognition of CMV antigens was confirmed in vitro for a few chains (all CMV-associated). Some segments of the V type, notably TRBV6-2 and TRBV6-3, were excluded as indistinguishable.

Of note for this clone: Its antigen is as yet unknown.

The PCR used 60 Vbeta and 13 Jbeta primers. The table came from immunoSEQ multiplex PCR; TCRdb's copy has only in-frame clones and leaves some out. This sample carries roughly 110,000 clones, roughly three quarters of them seen once, and the ten largest clones take roughly 2.3%. V lost 2 bases and J lost 8, with 10 bases in between. This CDR3 comprises 12 residues. In germline, CDR1 is SGHTS, CDR2 YDEGEE. The sequencing sample was made of PBMCs. This rearrangement joins TRBV5-8 to TRBJ1-2; a possible D gene is TRBD1 (5 bases). This clonotype was obtained from a man younger than 35 in good health and CMV-seronegative. Here the CDR3 reads CASSFLGVGYTF. Written as DNA, the CDR3 is TGTGCCAGCAGCTTTCTAGGGGTCGGCTACACCTTC. Drawing the rest from reference TRBV5-8 and TRBJ1-2, the complete variable domain is EAGVTQSPTHLIKTRGQQATLRCSPISGHTSVYWYQQALGLGLQFLLWYDEGEERNRGNFPPRFSGRQFPNYSSELNVNALELEDSALYLCASSFLGVGYTFGSGTRLTVV.